This note documents a single T cell receptor (beta chain) sequence. Its antigen is unidentified. Systemic immunosuppression or autoimmune disease history was grounds to exclude patients. With baseline, cycle 4 day 1, and cycle 7 day 1 as timepoints, blood was sampled. These data come from a study of OX40 agonist ivuxolimab in advanced cancers. Study-wide findings and caveats: At 0.1 to 3.0 mg/kg, CD4+ and CD8+ blood T cells expanded clonally by week 6.

Sequenced by immunoSEQ multiplex PCR; TCRdb stores in-frame clones only, minus some. Counted here are roughly 60,000 clones, about 84% occurring once; the ten biggest clones make up over 2%. This receptor was obtained from an adult with an advanced solid tumor such as melanoma, head and neck, liver or kidney cancer. This specimen consisted of CD4+ or CD8+ T cells sorted from blood, obtained in a trial of the OX40 agonist ivuxolimab.

The CDR3 protein is CASSSGARETGGGYTF. The CDR3 bases are TGTGCCAGCAGCTCGGGGGCCCGCGAAACAGGGGGTGGCTACACCTTC. The chain is built from TRBV7-3 and TRBJ1-2, with 8 bases matching TRBD1. The germline V gene has CDR1 SGHTA and CDR2 FQGTGA. The ends lost 4 bases at V and 7 bases at J; junction bases unmatched: 14. There are 16 residues in the CDR3.